This TCR beta chain was recorded in a study of blood T cell repertoires in COVID-19. Study context: Whether acute or convalescent, the COVID-19 samples came from the United States, Italy and Spain.

Clones were read by immunoSEQ multiplex PCR, and TCRdb kept only the in-frame ones, dropping some. The data hold some 180,000 clones, with roughly three quarters observed a single time. The ends were cut back, 3 bases at V and 0 bases at J, with 8 bases in the middle. The CDR3 has 14 amino acids. CDR1 and CDR2 from the germline V gene are LNHDA and SQIVND (reference sequence). This TCR was sampled from a man aged 60 to 75 who had been exposed to COVID-19. The sample consisted of PBMCs or T cells enriched from blood (not recorded which). This chain joins TRBV19 and TRBJ1-1; D remains unclear. The CDR3 here is CASSIGRVNTEAFF. The DNA for the CDR3 is TGTGCCAGTAGTATTGGTCGCGTGAACACTGAAGCTTTCTTT.